These 13 T cell receptor beta chains share one sample of origin, sequenced in a study of molecular identifiers for immune sequencing clone quantification. TCRdb recomputed calls from the PCR reads with MiXCR, one row per CDR3 protein. Of about 40,000 distinct CDR3 sequences listed, approximately 17% are singletons. Material for sequencing was naive CD8+ T cells from blood, with Jurkat cell RNA spiked in. Noted subset: FACS-sorted CD8+CD4-CCR7+CD45RA+ naive T cells. Source of these receptors: a human donor in good health. Some libraries in this study had Jurkat cell RNA spiked in.

Of note for this clonotype: Since a much larger clone is just one base distant, this may be a read error. The CDR3 ends on some other residue instead of the conserved phenylalanine or tryptophan, so this is likely a read error. The rearrangement uses TRBV13 and TRBJ1-1; D ambiguous. Germline V gene sequence: CDR1 PRHDT, CDR2 FYEKMQ (reference sequence). With 1 base removed from V and 8 bases from J, the gap between germline ends came to 8 bases. The length of the CDR3 is 12 residues. The CDR3 DNA follows: TGTGCCAGCAGCTTAGCCCCCGGGGAAGCTTTCCTT. This sequence encodes CASSLAPGEAFL.

In regard to this clonotype: This may be a read error, as it is one base from a much larger clone. The chain links TRBV4-1 to TRBJ1-1; D not resolved. V lost 0 bases and J 7 bases, leaving 9 bases between the germline ends. This CDR3 is built from 13 residues. Germline CDR1 is MGHRA and CDR2 is YSYEKL. DNA of the CDR3: TGCGCCAGCAGCCAAGAGAGGAGAGTTGAAGCTTTCTTT. Translated: CASSQERRVEAFF.

The rearrangement uses TRBV29-1 and TRBJ2-6, with 13 bases fitting TRBD2. The CDR3 is 18 residues long. J lost 4 bases, V lost 5 bases, and 11 bases had no gene match. The V gene's germline CDR1 is SQVTM and CDR2 ANQGSEA. The CDR3 loop is CSVLTSGRFGGGANVLTF. CDR3 bases: TGCAGCGTTCTGACTAGCGGGAGGTTCGGAGGCGGGGCCAACGTCCTGACTTTC.

This clonotype was found many times. In DNA, the CDR3 is TGTGCCAGCAGCCGCGGCACGAATACTGAAGCTTTCTTT. It encodes CASSRGTNTEAFF. The gene calls are TRBV6-5 and TRBJ1-1; D remains ambiguous. CDR3 length: 13 amino acids. Germline lookup yields CDR1 MNHEY and CDR2 SVGAGI. V was clipped by 6 bases and J by 5 bases, with 13 bases between them.

This clonotype was observed many times. The chain has TRBV12-3 or TRBV12-4 and TRBJ2-7; the D gene is possibly TRBD2 (6 bases). V lost 3 bases to trimming and J lost 3 bases, with 18 bases between them. The CDR3 covers 16 residues. The CDR3 loop reads CASSFLGLGRDYEQYF. The CDR3 DNA reads as TGTGCCAGCAGTTTCCTAGGTTTGGGGCGGGACTACGAGCAGTACTTC.

V and J are TRBV7-9 and TRBJ1-4, with D perhaps TRBD1 (6 bases). The CDR3 totals 13 residues. Trimming took off 4 bases at V and 6 bases at J, with 9 bases between the two ends. Germline CDR1 reads SEHNR; CDR2 reads FQNEAQ (reference sequence). CDR3 in DNA: TGTGCCAGCAGCTCCACAGGGTATGAAAAACTGTTTTTT. Translating gives CASSSTGYEKLFF.

The sample holds a few counts of this clonotype. The V and J genes are TRBV19 and TRBJ2-1, with 16 bases lining up with TRBD2. CDR1 is LNHDA and CDR2 is SQIVND in the germline V gene (reference sequence). CDR3 size: 20 residues. The V segment lost 1 base and the J segment 0 bases; nucleotides outside the gene matches: 6. The CDR3 reads CASSIAGLAGGFVSYNEQFF. The CDR3, as DNA: TGTGCCAGTAGTATAGCGGGACTAGCGGGAGGGTTTGTCTCCTACAATGAGCAGTTCTTC.

This clonotype was counted at least ten times. The chain has TRBV12-3 or TRBV12-4 and TRBJ2-3; 7 bases are shared with TRBD2. This CDR3 region has 14 residues. V gave up 6 bases and J gave up 2 bases; unmatched junction bases: 5. CDR3 sequence (DNA): TGTGCCAGCAGCCGGGAGCGGGACACAGATACGCAGTATTTT. Amino acids: CASSRERDTDTQYF.

This clonotype was seen many times. V is TRBV4-3 and J is TRBJ2-1; D gene ambiguous. V shed 0 bases and J shed 0 bases, with 12 bases lying between them. Per the germline V gene, CDR1 is LGHNA and CDR2 is YSLEER. The CDR3 is 17 amino acids. The CDR3 nucleotides are TGCGCCAGCAGCCAAGATAAGAGACTGGGCTCCTACAATGAGCAGTTCTTC. Translated, it gives CASSQDKRLGSYNEQFF.

Worth noting for this clonotype: A much larger clone is a single base away; this may be a read error. The chain recombines TRBV28 with TRBJ2-7, with TRBD1 as a possible D gene (6 bases). Germline V lookup: CDR1 MDHEN, CDR2 SYDVKM. V dropped 8 bases and J dropped 2 bases, with 16 bases sitting between them. CDR3 size: 14 residues. The CDR3 is CASGLLGAPYEQYF. CDR3 sequence (DNA): TGTGCCAGCGGCCTTCTGGGGGCCCCCTACGAGCAGTACTTC.

In its sample, this clonotype was seen a few times. The J gene is TRBJ2-5, the V gene TRBV28; D unresolved. From germline, CDR1 is MDHEN and CDR2 SYDVKM. This CDR3 is built from 12 residues. The V end lost 3 bases, the J end lost 2 bases, and 4 bases lay between the germline ends. In DNA, the CDR3 is TGTGCCAGCAGTTTTCTGCAAGAGACCCAGTACTTC. Its protein product is CASSFLQETQYF.

This clonotype was picked up a small number of times. J is TRBJ2-3 and V is TRBV14; D unresolved. This CDR3 is 12 amino acids long. Trimming cost V 5 bases and J 3 bases, with 6 bases left between them. Looked up from germline, CDR1 is SGHDN and CDR2 is FVKESK. CDR3 protein: CASSAATDTQYF. In DNA, the CDR3 is TGTGCCAGCAGCGCAGCTACAGATACGCAGTATTTT.

This clonotype showed up many times. This sequence joins TRBV7-6 and TRBJ2-7; D ambiguous. The CDR3 is 14 amino acids. Trimming stripped 3 bases from V and 3 bases from J, with 12 bases between. Germline CDR1 and CDR2: SGHVS and FNYEAQ. Written as DNA, the CDR3 is TGTGCCAGCAGCTTGGGTCACGGCGTCTACGAGCAGTACTTC. It is translated as CASSLGHGVYEQYF.